Below, 3 T cell receptor beta chains from the same sample are listed, as sequenced in a study of naive and memory T cell subsets. The antigens for these receptors are not known. Study-level results: Naive repertoires, especially CD8, held a few larger clonotypes, possibly memory cells re-expressing CD45RA.

Both TRBC1 and TRBC2 were covered by a beta constant-region primer of two equimolar oligonucleotides. Four rounds of PCR amplified the ligated cDNA using nested alpha and beta constant-region primers plus SP2. TCRdb analysed the UMI-ligation and nested PCR reads with MiXCR anew, one entry per CDR3 protein. The sample carries 130,000 to 150,000 distinct CDR3 sequences, 20% to 25% recorded once. Input material: naive CD4+ T cells from blood. The receptors shown here come from a human donor in good health.

This clonotype was counted ten times or more. V is TRBV6-6 and J is TRBJ2-7; 8 nucleotides match TRBD2. Germline V gene lookup returns CDR1 MNHNY and CDR2 SVGAGI (reference sequence). J lost 9 bases, V lost 5 bases, and 18 bases had no gene match. This CDR3 has 16 amino acids. The CDR3 protein is CASSDLPEAGGRGQYF. The CDR3 region has the DNA TGTGCCAGCAGTGACCTCCCCGAGGCGGGAGGCCGAGGGCAGTACTTC.

This rearrangement joins TRBV12-3 or TRBV12-4 to TRBJ2-1; D remains unclear. This CDR3 has 13 amino acids. The V and J ends lost 2 bases and 6 bases respectively, with 8 bases between them. The CDR3 nucleotides read TGTGCCAGCAGTTTATATGGCCCCAATGAGCAGTTCTTC. It yields the protein CASSLYGPNEQFF.

This clonotype was seen at least ten times. The gene calls are TRBV6-2 or TRBV6-3 and TRBJ2-2, with D possibly matching TRBD2 (6 bases). V was shortened by 8 bases and J by 6 bases, with 22 bases between the two germline ends. This CDR3 has 16 amino acids. Germline CDR1 MNHEY, CDR2 SVGEGT. CDR3 residues: CASDFHGAGTAGELFF. Written as DNA, the CDR3 is TGTGCCAGCGATTTCCACGGAGCGGGTACGGCCGGGGAGCTGTTTTTT.